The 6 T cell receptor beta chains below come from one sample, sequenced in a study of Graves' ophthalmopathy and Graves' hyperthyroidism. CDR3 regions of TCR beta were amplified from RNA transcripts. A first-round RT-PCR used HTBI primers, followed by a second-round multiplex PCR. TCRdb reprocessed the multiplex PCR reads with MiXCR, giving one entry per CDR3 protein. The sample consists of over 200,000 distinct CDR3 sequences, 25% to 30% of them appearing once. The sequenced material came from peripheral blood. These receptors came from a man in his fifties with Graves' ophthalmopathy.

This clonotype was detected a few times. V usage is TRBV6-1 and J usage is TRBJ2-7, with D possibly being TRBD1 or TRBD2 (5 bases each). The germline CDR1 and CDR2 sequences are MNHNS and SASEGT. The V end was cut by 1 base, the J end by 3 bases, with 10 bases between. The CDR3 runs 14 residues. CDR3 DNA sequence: TGTGCCAGCAGTGAAGGTGGGGGAATCTACGAGCAGTACTTC. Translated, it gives CASSEGGGIYEQYF.

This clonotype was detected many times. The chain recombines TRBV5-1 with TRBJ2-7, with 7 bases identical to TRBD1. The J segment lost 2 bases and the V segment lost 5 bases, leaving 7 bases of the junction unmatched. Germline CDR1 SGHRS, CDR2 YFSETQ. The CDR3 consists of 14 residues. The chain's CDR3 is CASSRDRTTYEQYF. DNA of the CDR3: TGCGCCAGCAGTCGGGACAGAACCACCTACGAGCAGTACTTC.

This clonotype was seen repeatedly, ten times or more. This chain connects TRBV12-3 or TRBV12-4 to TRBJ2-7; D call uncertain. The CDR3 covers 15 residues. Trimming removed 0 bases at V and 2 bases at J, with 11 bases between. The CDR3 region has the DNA TGTGCCAGCAGTTTAGCGCAGCCTCGGGCCTACGAGCAGTACTTC. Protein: CASSLAQPRAYEQYF.

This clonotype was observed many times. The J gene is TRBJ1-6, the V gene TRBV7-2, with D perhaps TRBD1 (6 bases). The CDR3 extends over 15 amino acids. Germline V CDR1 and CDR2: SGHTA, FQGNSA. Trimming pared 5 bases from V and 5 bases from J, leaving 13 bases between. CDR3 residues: CASSPTGPNNSPLHF. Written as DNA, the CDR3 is TGTGCCAGCAGCCCCACAGGGCCGAATAATTCACCCCTCCACTTT.

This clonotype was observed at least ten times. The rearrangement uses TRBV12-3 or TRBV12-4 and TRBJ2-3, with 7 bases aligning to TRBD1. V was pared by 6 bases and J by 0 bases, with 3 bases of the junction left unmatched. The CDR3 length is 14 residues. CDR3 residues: CASSSGQSTDTQYF. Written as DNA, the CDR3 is TGTGCCAGCAGCTCGGGACAGAGCACAGATACGCAGTATTTT.

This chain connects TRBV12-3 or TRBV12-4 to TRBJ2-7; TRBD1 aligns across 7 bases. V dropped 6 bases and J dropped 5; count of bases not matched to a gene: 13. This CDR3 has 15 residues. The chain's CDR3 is CASSPVGQVTDEQYF. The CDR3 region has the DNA TGTGCCAGCAGCCCGGTTGGACAGGTTACGGACGAGCAGTACTTC.